The 27 T cell receptor beta chains in this list originate from one sample, sequenced in a study of response to subunit inactivated influenza vaccine. MiXCR, run by TCRdb on the RT-PCR reads, gives a single entry per CDR3 protein. The sample lists hundreds of thousands of distinct CDR3 sequences; about 15% were seen once. This sample comprised PBMCs from blood, obtained around 15 days before vaccination. All receptors come from a man in his fifties who received an inactivated influenza vaccine.

The table lists this clonotype with a few counts. The chain couples TRBV6-5 to TRBJ1-4; perhaps TRBD1 as D (6 bases). The V and J ends lost 4 bases and 4 bases respectively, with 16 bases between them. The CDR3 sequence is 16 residues long. CDR1 is MNHEY, CDR2 SVGAGI, per germline. CDR3 loop: CASSSTGKSGNEKLFF. The CDR3 DNA follows: TGTGCCAGCAGTTCTACAGGGAAGTCGGGTAATGAAAAACTGTTTTTT.

This clonotype was counted between two and nine times. The chain joins TRBV12-3 or TRBV12-4 to TRBJ2-3, with TRBD2 identical over 11 bases. The V segment lost 5 bases and the J segment 7 bases; nucleotides outside the gene matches: 11. The CDR3 has 16 amino acids. CDR3 amino acids: CASSPDTSGRRYTQYF. DNA for the CDR3: TGTGCCAGCAGTCCGGACACTAGCGGGAGACGATATACGCAGTATTTT.

There are many counts of this clonotype. The chain employs TRBV20-1 and TRBJ1-6; D ambiguous. Germline assignment: CDR1 DFQATT and CDR2 SNEGSKA (reference sequence). Trimming cost V 3 bases and J 10 bases, with 16 bases left between them. This CDR3 comprises 14 residues. The CDR3 coding sequence is TGCAGTGCTAGTGCCGGGAAGTTGGGCTCACCCCTCCACTTT. Translating it yields CSASAGKLGSPLHF.

The V and J genes are TRBV29-1 and TRBJ1-2; D gene ambiguous. V was trimmed by 7 bases and J by 4 bases, leaving 13 bases between them. From germline, CDR1 is SQVTM and CDR2 ANQGSEA. The CDR3 is made up of 12 amino acids. The CDR3 DNA follows: TGCAGCGGAGGAAGAGGCGGCTATGGCTACACCTTC. Protein product: CSGGRGGYGYTF.

The J gene is TRBJ2-2, the V gene TRBV4-2; D gene unclear. In germline, CDR1 is LGHNA, CDR2 YNFKEQ. The CDR3 runs to 16 residues. Trimming shortened V by 4 bases and J by 6 bases, and 18 bases separated the two germline ends. The CDR3 bases are TGTGCCAGCAGCCGTGCACTCCCCCCAAACGCCGGGGAGCTGTTTTTT. It codes for CASSRALPPNAGELFF.

This clonotype was seen only a few times. The chain links TRBV29-1 to TRBJ2-7; 8 positions agree with TRBD2. Germline V CDR1 and CDR2: SQVTM, ANQGSEA. The CDR3 totals 15 residues. V was clipped by 2 bases and J by 3 bases; unmatched bases: 9. CDR3 nucleotide sequence: TGCAGCGTTGAATTGGCCGGGAGGGGAGGCTACGAGCAGTACTTC. Its protein product is CSVELAGRGGYEQYF.

This chain uses TRBV12-3 or TRBV12-4 with TRBJ2-2; the D is unclear. V lost 6 bases and J 6 bases, leaving 8 bases between the germline ends. The CDR3 is 12 amino acids. The CDR3 sequence is CASRIRSGELFF. The CDR3 coding sequence is TGTGCCAGCAGGATTCGATCCGGGGAGCTGTTTTTT.

The rearrangement joins TRBV3-1 to TRBJ1-5; 10 bases fit TRBD1. The CDR3 sequence is 14 residues long. Trimming cost V 3 bases and J 5 bases; bases outside gene matches: 1. Germline V CDR1 and CDR2: LGHDT, YNNKEL (reference sequence). This CDR3 reads CASSHGTGDQPQHF. Written as DNA, the CDR3 is TGTGCCAGCAGCCATGGGACAGGGGATCAGCCCCAGCATTTT.

The table lists this clonotype with a few counts. The V call is TRBV9, the J call TRBJ2-7, with no clear D. The CDR3 totals 14 residues. V was pared by 0 bases and J by 5 bases, with 12 bases between. Germline CDR1 and CDR2: SGDLS and YYNGEE. CDR3 sequence reads: CASSVEASAHEQYF. For the CDR3, the DNA is TGTGCCAGCAGCGTAGAAGCCAGCGCGCACGAGCAGTACTTC.

The genes are TRBV10-1 and TRBJ2-3; TRBD1 might be the D (6 bases). The V end was cut by 2 bases, the J end by 0 bases, with 15 bases between. Germline V lookup: CDR1 WNHNN, CDR2 SYGVQD (reference sequence). The CDR3 is 17 amino acids. Written as DNA, the CDR3 is TGCGCCAGCAGTGAGCTAGGGACGGGACAAAGCACAGATACGCAGTATTTT. It specifies CASSELGTGQSTDTQYF.

This clonotype was detected many times. The chain has TRBV3-1 and TRBJ2-1; D possibly uses TRBD1 or TRBD2 (5 bases each). Trimming stripped 1 base from V and 2 bases from J, with 6 bases between. In germline, CDR1 is LGHDT, CDR2 YNNKEL (reference sequence). CDR3 size: 14 residues. This chain's CDR3 is CASSQAGPYNEQFF. CDR3 DNA: TGTGCCAGCAGCCAAGCGGGACCCTACAATGAGCAGTTCTTC.

This clonotype was counted only a few times. The chain carries TRBV3-1 and TRBJ2-1, with 10 nucleotides matching TRBD2. The J segment lost 6 bases and the V segment lost 3 bases, leaving 8 bases of the junction unmatched. The CDR3 length is 16 residues. Germline values: CDR1 LGHDT, CDR2 YNNKEL (reference sequence). The CDR3 spells CASSHYEGLASNEQFF. CDR3 DNA sequence: TGTGCCAGCAGCCATTACGAGGGACTAGCGTCCAATGAGCAGTTCTTC.

Many counts were recorded for this clonotype. This chain connects TRBV29-1 to TRBJ2-2; D call uncertain. Germline V lookup: CDR1 SQVTM, CDR2 ANQGSEA. The CDR3 runs 11 residues. The V and J ends lost 4 bases and 6 bases respectively, with 6 bases between them. CDR3 region: CSVAGSGELFF. The CDR3 bases are TGCAGCGTTGCCGGATCCGGGGAGCTGTTTTTT.

V gene TRBV15 combines with J gene TRBJ2-5; 8 nucleotides agree with TRBD1. With V trimmed by 3 bases and J by 3 bases, 3 bases remained unmatched. The germline gives CDR1 LNHNV, CDR2 YYDKDF (reference sequence). The CDR3 is 14 amino acids. The CDR3 spells CATSREDREETQYF. CDR3 DNA sequence: TGTGCCACCAGCAGGGAGGACAGGGAAGAGACCCAGTACTTC.

This clonotype turned up a few times. V and J are TRBV5-1 and TRBJ2-3, with 7 positions matching TRBD1. J gave up 4 bases and V 4 bases, and 6 bases lay outside the gene matches. From germline, CDR1 is SGHRS and CDR2 YFSETQ. The CDR3 is 14 residues long. Here the CDR3 DNA reads TGCGCCAGCAGCCCTCACAGGGGAGCAGATACGCAGTATTTT. Translation gives CASSPHRGADTQYF.

In its sample, this clonotype was seen a few times. V usage is TRBV27 and J usage is TRBJ1-2; D might be TRBD1 (6 bases). Per the germline V gene, CDR1 is MNHEY and CDR2 is SMNVEV (reference sequence). Trimming removed 4 bases at V and 4 bases at J, with 13 bases between. The CDR3 is made up of 14 amino acids. Here the CDR3 DNA reads TGTGCCAGCAGTTCCCAAACAGGGACCTATGGCTACACCTTC. Encoded protein: CASSSQTGTYGYTF.

This clonotype was detected ten times or more. V usage is TRBV10-3 and J usage is TRBJ1-3, with TRBD1 matching over 9 bases. V shed 6 bases and J 4 bases; nucleotides not matched to a gene: 4. The length of the CDR3 is 14 residues. Germline V gives CDR1 ENHRY, CDR2 SYGVKD. CDR3 sequence: CAIRGQGLGNTIYF. The DNA of the CDR3 is TGTGCCATCAGAGGACAGGGGTTGGGAAACACCATATATTTT.

This clonotype has only a few counts. This chain connects TRBV9 to TRBJ2-1; D possibly corresponds to TRBD2 (6 bases). V lost 4 bases, J lost 6 bases, and 17 bases lay in between. The CDR3 length is 15 residues. Germline V gene sequence: CDR1 SGDLS, CDR2 YYNGEE. CDR3 in amino acids: CASSLPGSLSNEQFF. The DNA for the CDR3 is TGTGCCAGCAGCTTACCCGGGAGTCTGAGCAATGAGCAGTTCTTC.

The chain is built from TRBV4-2 and TRBJ2-3; tentative D call: TRBD2 (5 bases). The length of the CDR3 is 16 residues. Germline V lookup: CDR1 LGHNA, CDR2 YNFKEQ. V was shortened by 1 base and J by 2 bases, with 13 bases between the two germline ends. This chain's CDR3 is CASSQAAVTPTDTQYF. The CDR3 DNA reads TGTGCCAGCAGCCAAGCAGCGGTGACTCCCACAGATACGCAGTATTTT.

This clonotype was seen ten or more times. The chain employs TRBV4-2 and TRBJ2-7; perhaps TRBD1 as D (6 bases). This CDR3 has 13 residues. V lost 1 base and J 3 bases, leaving 7 bases between the germline ends. Germline V gives CDR1 LGHNA, CDR2 YNFKEQ. CDR3 coding DNA: TGTGCCAGCAGCCAAGGAGGGGGCTACGAGCAGTACTTC. This codes for CASSQGGGYEQYF.

V usage is TRBV6-1 and J usage is TRBJ1-3; D not certain. CDR3 size: 17 residues. Trimming pared 6 bases from V and 0 bases from J, leaving 18 bases between. From germline, CDR1 is MNHNS and CDR2 SASEGT. In DNA, the CDR3 is TGTGCCAGCAGCGACCGCATAACGACACCCTCTGGAAACACCATATATTTT. Translated, it gives CASSDRITTPSGNTIYF.

A few counts support this clonotype. The chain uses TRBV5-1 and TRBJ2-6; TRBD1 agrees at 8 bases. From germline, CDR1 is SGHRS and CDR2 YFSETQ. This CDR3 has 16 residues. V lost 2 bases and J lost 0; bases outside the gene matches: 1. The CDR3 protein is CASSFTGGSGANVLTF. CDR3 coding DNA: TGCGCCAGCAGCTTCACAGGGGGCTCTGGGGCCAACGTCCTGACTTTC.

This clonotype was seen only a few times. The chain couples TRBV2 to TRBJ1-3, with 8 bases lining up with TRBD1. Germline lookup yields CDR1 SNHLY and CDR2 FYNNEI. J lost 4 bases, V lost 7 bases, and 6 bases had no gene match. This CDR3 has 14 residues. The CDR3 DNA reads as TGTGCCAGCACAGGACAGGGCGTAGGAAACACCATATATTTT. As protein: CASTGQGVGNTIYF. Full variable domain (missing parts from reference TRBV2 and TRBJ1-3): EPEVTQTPSHQVTQMGQEVILRCVPISNHLYFYWYRQILGQKVEFLVSFYNNEISEKSEIFDDQFSVERPDGSNFTLKIRSTKLEDSAMYFCASTGQGVGNTIYFGEGSWLTVV.

The V gene is TRBV11-3, the J gene TRBJ2-2; TRBD1 aligns across 7 bases. With V trimmed by 4 bases and J by 0 bases, 5 bases remained unmatched. The length of the CDR3 is 16 residues. Germline CDR1 and CDR2: SGHNT and YENEEA. The CDR3 sequence is CASSWGTVTNTGELFF. CDR3 DNA: TGTGCCAGCAGCTGGGGGACAGTTACGAACACCGGGGAGCTGTTTTTT.

The genes are TRBV11-2 and TRBJ1-6; D is undetermined. V was clipped by 5 bases and J by 7 bases, with 9 bases between them. This CDR3 comprises 13 residues. The germline V gene has CDR1 SGHAT and CDR2 FQNNGV. In DNA, the CDR3 is TGTGCCAGCAGCACCTCAAAGAATTCACCCCTCCACTTT. Amino acid sequence: CASSTSKNSPLHF.

This clonotype was seen only a few times. The J gene is TRBJ2-3, the V gene TRBV20-1; no firm D call. V was clipped by 6 bases and J by 0 bases, with 16 bases between them. This CDR3 spans 15 amino acids. The germline V gene encodes CDR1 DFQATT and CDR2 SNEGSKA (reference sequence). In DNA, the CDR3 is TGCAGTGCCCTTCTTTACCCCCTAAGCACAGATACGCAGTATTTT. Translating it yields CSALLYPLSTDTQYF.

In this sample, this clonotype turned up many times. V is TRBV12-3 or TRBV12-4 and J is TRBJ1-6; D possibly corresponds to TRBD1 (5 bases). Trimming left V 8 bases short and J 9 bases short, with 20 bases between. This CDR3 is 15 amino acids long. This CDR3 reads CASRNAGPRGSPLHF. The CDR3 DNA reads as TGTGCCAGCCGGAACGCCGGGCCTAGGGGTTCACCCCTCCACTTT.